The 18 T cell receptor beta chains reported below all come from one sample, sequenced in a study of cytomegalovirus exposure and HLA in healthy donors. 13 Jbeta primers and 60 Vbeta primers were used for the PCR. Data came from immunoSEQ multiplex PCR; TCRdb stores just in-frame clones and leaves some out. The sample table sets out around 53,000 clones. The sample consisted of PBMCs. These receptor sequences come from a man younger than 30 in good health and CMV-seropositive.

CDR3 sequence: CASIPSGTSTYGQYF. As DNA, the CDR3 is TGTGCCAGCATCCCATCCGGGACATCAACCTATGGGCAGTACTTC. The gene calls are TRBV5-5 and TRBJ2-7, with D perhaps matching TRBD1 (6 bases). CDR3 length equals 15 residues. Germline CDR1 and CDR2: SGHKS and YYEKEE (reference sequence). V shed 6 bases and J shed 9 bases, with 25 bases lying between them.

The chain links TRBV28 to TRBJ2-3, with 10 positions matching TRBD2. Germline CDR1 is MDHEN and CDR2 is SYDVKM. CDR3 length: 16 residues. V lost 5 bases to trimming and J lost 3 bases; unmatched junction nucleotides: 8. CDR3 loop: CASSTNPGLATDTQYF. DNA of the CDR3: TGTGCCAGCAGTACGAATCCGGGACTAGCGACAGATACGCAGTATTTT.

The V and J genes are TRBV19 and TRBJ1-2, with TRBD1 matching 9 bases. V gave up 7 bases and J gave up 6 bases; unmatched junction bases: 12. The CDR3 length is 15 residues. Germline V gene lookup returns CDR1 LNHDA and CDR2 SQIVND (reference sequence). CDR3 amino acids: CASIRRDRESDGYTF. CDR3 nucleotide sequence: TGTGCCAGTATTCGGCGGGACAGGGAATCTGATGGCTACACCTTC.

This chain uses TRBV5-6 with TRBJ2-5, with TRBD1 identical over 9 bases. The CDR3 is 19 amino acids. Germline V gives CDR1 SGHDT, CDR2 YYEEEE. J was trimmed by 0 bases and V by 1 base; bases with no gene match: 13. The CDR3 bases are TGTGCCAGCAGCTTGATAGAACCCGGACAGGGGTCTTACCAAGAGACCCAGTACTTC. Its translation: CASSLIEPGQGSYQETQYF.

The V gene is TRBV7-2, the J gene TRBJ1-1, with D unclear. Germline assignment: CDR1 SGHTA and CDR2 FQGNSA. V was shortened by 4 bases and J by 1 base, with 7 bases between the two germline ends. The CDR3 has 13 amino acids. The CDR3 reads CASSSYRNTEAFF. In nucleotides, the CDR3 is TGTGCCAGCAGCTCTTACAGGAACACTGAAGCTTTCTTT.

The chain combines TRBV5-6 with TRBJ2-7; a possible D gene is TRBD2 (6 bases). This CDR3 region has 16 residues. V was clipped by 2 bases and J by 7 bases, with 22 bases between them. The V gene's germline CDR1 is SGHDT and CDR2 YYEEEE. The CDR3 DNA reads TGTGCCAGCAGCTTATCAGGGAGCGGGTCTGGGTGGGAGCAGTACTTC. Protein sequence: CASSLSGSGSGWEQYF. Filled out from reference TRBV5-6 and TRBJ2-7, the complete variable domain reads DAGVTQSPTHLIKTRGQQVTLRCSPKSGHDTVSWYQQALGQGPQFIFQYYEEEERQRGNFPDRFSGHQFPNYSSELNVNALLLGDSALYLCASSLSGSGSGWEQYFGPGTRLTVT.

The genes are TRBV15 and TRBJ1-2; D possibly corresponds to TRBD1 (6 bases). Germline lookup yields CDR1 LNHNV and CDR2 YYDKDF (reference sequence). The V gene lost 5 bases and the J gene lost 0 bases, with 13 bases spanning the gap. The CDR3 has 15 residues. The CDR3 coding sequence is TGTGCCACCAGCGAGTTGACAGGCTCTAACTATGGCTACACCTTC. Its translation is CATSELTGSNYGYTF.

The gene calls are TRBV28 and TRBJ1-2; maybe TRBD1 (5 bases). CDR1 and CDR2 (germline): MDHEN, SYDVKM. The CDR3 has 15 residues. V was cut by 5 bases and J by 6 bases, with 19 bases left in between. CDR3 region: CASSAPQGLSDGYTF. The CDR3 DNA is TGTGCCAGCAGTGCGCCCCAGGGCCTGAGTGATGGCTACACCTTC.

The rearrangement joins TRBV9 to TRBJ1-1; 9 bases are shared with TRBD1. Germline trimming cut 3 bases from V and 0 bases from J; bases unmatched to any gene: 9. Germline V CDR1 and CDR2: SGDLS, YYNGEE. The CDR3 has 17 amino acids. The CDR3 nucleotides read TGTGCCAGCAGCGCCACAGGGGGCTATCTTATGAACACTGAAGCTTTCTTT. Protein sequence: CASSATGGYLMNTEAFF.

The V gene is TRBV28, the J gene TRBJ1-6; 9 positions agree with TRBD1. Trimming removed 7 bases from V and 5 bases from J; junction bases left unmatched: 3. The CDR3 loop spans 14 amino acids. Germline V gene lookup returns CDR1 MDHEN and CDR2 SYDVKM. The CDR3: CASNGQGNNSPLHF. As DNA, the CDR3 is TGTGCCAGCAACGGACAGGGGAATAATTCACCCCTCCACTTT.

This chain uses TRBV5-1 with TRBJ2-7, with D possibly TRBD2 on 7 matching bases. The CDR3 sequence is 16 residues long. V lost 0 bases and J lost 2, with 15 bases in between. Germline V gene lookup returns CDR1 SGHRS and CDR2 YFSETQ. The CDR3 DNA reads TGCGCCAGCAGCTTGGAACCGGGGGGCGCAACCTACGAGCAGTACTTC. It specifies CASSLEPGGATYEQYF.

V is TRBV7-2 and J is TRBJ2-2; D call uncertain. This CDR3 has 13 residues. Germline V gene lookup returns CDR1 SGHTA and CDR2 FQGNSA. V gave up 1 base and J gave up 7 bases, with 7 bases separating them. CDR3 amino acids: CASSLVGIGELFF. The CDR3 nucleotides are TGTGCCAGCAGCTTAGTGGGCATCGGGGAGCTGTTTTTT.

J is TRBJ2-3 and V is TRBV30; weak D call: TRBD1 (7 bases). Germline V CDR1 and CDR2: GTSNPN, SVGIG (reference sequence). The ends were cut back, 5 bases at V and 2 bases at J, with 20 bases in the middle. This CDR3 has 16 amino acids. CDR3 nucleotide sequence: TGTGCCTGGGCCTCAGGGACAGCGGGCCTCACAGATACGCAGTATTTT. As protein: CAWASGTAGLTDTQYF.

V gene TRBV7-9 combines with J gene TRBJ1-1, with 8 bases aligning to TRBD1. V shed 5 bases, J shed 3 bases, and the junction held 8 bases outside the gene matches. In germline, CDR1 is SEHNR, CDR2 FQNEAQ (reference sequence). CDR3 length: 15 amino acids. As DNA, the CDR3 is TGTGCCAGCAGCCTCCAGGGGGCTATTGACACTGAAGCTTTCTTT. It is translated as CASSLQGAIDTEAFF. Together with reference TRBV7-9 and TRBJ1-1, the CDR3 gives the full variable domain: DTGVSQNPRHKITKRGQNVTFRCDPISEHNRLYWYRQTLGQGPEFLTYFQNEAQLEKSRLLSDRFSAERPKGSFSTLEIQRTEQGDSAMYLCASSLQGAIDTEAFFGQGTRLTVV.

The V and J genes are TRBV14 and TRBJ2-7; D uncertain. Trimming cost V 3 bases and J 4 bases, with 7 bases left between them. Germline lookup yields CDR1 SGHDN and CDR2 FVKESK. The CDR3 extends over 12 amino acids. For the CDR3, the DNA is TGTGCCAGCAGCCATCAGGTTTACGAGCAGTACTTC. Amino acids: CASSHQVYEQYF.

The chain links TRBV6-1 to TRBJ1-1; D is perhaps TRBD1 (5 bases). The germline gives CDR1 MNHNS, CDR2 SASEGT. The CDR3 is 13 residues long. V was trimmed by 6 bases and J by 2 bases, leaving 10 bases between them. CDR3 protein: CASSRVRNTEAFF. The CDR3 DNA reads TGTGCCAGCAGCAGGGTACGTAACACTGAAGCTTTCTTT.

This chain links TRBV7-2 with TRBJ1-2, with D possibly being TRBD1 (5 bases). The CDR3 contains 12 residues. Germline-derived CDR1 and CDR2 are SGHTA and FQGNSA. V was shortened by 4 bases and J by 5 bases, with 8 bases between the two germline ends. The CDR3 DNA follows: TGTGCCAGCAGCTCCTCAGGGTATGGCTACACCTTC. This sequence encodes CASSSSGYGYTF.

The V and J genes are TRBV7-9 and TRBJ1-2; D remains unclear. The V gene lost 5 bases and the J gene lost 5 bases, with 15 bases spanning the gap. This CDR3 comprises 14 residues. Germline V CDR1 and CDR2: SEHNR, FQNEAQ (reference sequence). The CDR3 loop is CASSTNSKRYGYTF. The CDR3, as DNA: TGTGCCAGCAGCACAAACAGTAAACGGTATGGCTACACCTTC. The full variable domain, with the rest looked up from reference TRBV7-9 and TRBJ1-2, is DTGVSQNPRHKITKRGQNVTFRCDPISEHNRLYWYRQTLGQGPEFLTYFQNEAQLEKSRLLSDRFSAERPKGSFSTLEIQRTEQGDSAMYLCASSTNSKRYGYTFGSGTRLTVV.